The 32 T cell receptor beta chains given below trace back to one sample, sequenced in a study of tumor-infiltrating lymphocytes in localized non-small cell lung cancer. Sequencing was performed with immunoSEQ multiplex PCR; in TCRdb, only in-frame clones are kept and a portion is missing. Of fewer than 15,000 clones listed, about 70% are singletons. Sample: uninvolved lung tissue not adjacent to the tumor. These TCRs come from a human donor with non-small cell lung cancer.

For this clone: Other DNA sequences of this sample code for an identical CDR3. The chain carries TRBV2 and TRBJ1-2; 8 bases are a match to TRBD1. The J segment lost 4 bases and the V segment lost 6 bases, leaving 7 bases of the junction unmatched. The CDR3 spans 14 residues. Germline-derived CDR1 and CDR2 are SNHLY and FYNNEI. The CDR3 here is CASSQGQGPYGYTF. DNA for the CDR3: TGTGCCAGCAGCCAAGGACAGGGTCCCTATGGCTACACCTTC.

CDR3 in amino acids: CSVWTIGGTQYF. The CDR3 region has the DNA TGCAGCGTTTGGACCATTGGGGGGACCCAGTACTTC. This chain links TRBV29-1 with TRBJ2-5; either TRBD1 or TRBD2 may fit D (5 bases each). Trimming took 5 bases from V and 7 from J, leaving 14 bases between them. This CDR3 has 12 amino acids. Germline V lookup: CDR1 SQVTM, CDR2 ANQGSEA. Together with reference TRBV29-1 and TRBJ2-5, the CDR3 gives the full variable domain: SAVISQKPSRDICQRGTSLTIQCQVDSQVTMMFWYRQQPGQSLTLIATANQGSEATYESGFVIDKFPISRPNLTFSTLTVSNMSPEDSSIYLCSVWTIGGTQYFGPGTRLLVL.

The rearrangement links TRBV27 to TRBJ1-1; D not certain. CDR1 and CDR2 (germline): MNHEY, SMNVEV (reference sequence). Trimming shortened V by 5 bases and J by 3 bases, and 10 bases separated the two germline ends. The CDR3 consists of 13 residues. The CDR3 loop is CASSLSTHTEAFF. CDR3 nucleotide sequence: TGTGCCAGCAGTCTCTCTACCCACACTGAAGCTTTCTTT.

This chain joins TRBV30 and TRBJ1-2; tentative D call: TRBD1 (5 bases). The CDR3 spans 11 residues. V lost 1 base and J 8 bases, leaving 8 bases between the germline ends. Germline V gene sequence: CDR1 GTSNPN, CDR2 SVGIG (reference sequence). In nucleotides, the CDR3 is TGTGCCTGGAGTGGCGGGGGAGGCTACACCTTC. Its translation is CAWSGGGGYTF.

The chain couples TRBV19 to TRBJ1-5; a possible D gene is TRBD1 (5 bases). The CDR3 is 16 amino acids. V was trimmed by 7 bases and J by 0 bases, leaving 16 bases between them. CDR1 LNHDA and CDR2 SQIVND come from the germline V gene (reference sequence). CDR3: CASTPTSGPSNQPQHF. The CDR3 coding sequence is TGTGCCAGTACCCCGACCTCGGGGCCTAGCAATCAGCCCCAGCATTTT. The full variable domain, its missing parts supplied by reference TRBV19 and TRBJ1-5, is DGGITQSPKYLFRKEGQNVTLSCEQNLNHDAMYWYRQDPGQGLRLIYYSQIVNDFQKGDIAEGYSVSREKKESFPLTVTSAQKNPTAFYLCASTPTSGPSNQPQHFGDGTRLSIL.

The chain is built from TRBV7-8 and TRBJ1-1, with 8 positions matching TRBD1. V lost 5 bases, J lost 4 bases, and 6 bases stayed unmatched. Germline CDR1 SGHVS, CDR2 FQNEAQ. The CDR3 is made up of 14 amino acids. The CDR3 reads CASSPIRGPTEAFF. CDR3 bases: TGTGCCAGCAGCCCAATCAGGGGGCCCACTGAAGCTTTCTTT.

This clone was counted only a few times. The J gene is TRBJ2-7, the V gene TRBV10-2; TRBD1 aligns across 9 bases. The trim removed 6 bases at V and 4 bases at J, leaving 7 bases unmatched. The CDR3 spans 14 residues. CDR1 and CDR2 from the germline V gene are WSHSY and SAAADI. This CDR3 reads CASRLTGGGYEQYF. The CDR3 DNA sequence: TGCGCCAGCAGGCTTACAGGGGGCGGGTACGAGCAGTACTTC.

V gene TRBV5-6 combines with J gene TRBJ2-7; D is possibly TRBD1 or TRBD2 (6 bases each). CDR1 and CDR2 from the germline V gene are SGHDT and YYEEEE. The CDR3 covers 13 residues. Trimming took 4 bases from V and 2 from J, leaving 10 bases between them. CDR3 coding DNA: TGTGCCAGCAGCCCACGGGGGCCCTACGAGCAGTACTTC. Protein sequence: CASSPRGPYEQYF.

V and J are TRBV7-9 and TRBJ1-2; possibly TRBD1 for D (6 bases). Germline V CDR1 and CDR2: SEHNR, FQNEAQ (reference sequence). V was pared by 5 bases and J by 5 bases, with 15 bases between. The CDR3 runs to 14 residues. The CDR3: CASSHAGTPYGYTF. CDR3 coding DNA: TGTGCCAGCAGCCATGCCGGGACACCGTATGGCTACACCTTC.

On this clone: It may be a read error: a sequence one base away is much more abundant. V gene TRBV11-2 combines with J gene TRBJ2-3, with a possible D match to TRBD1 (6 bases). Germline V gene data show CDR1 as SGHAT and CDR2 as FQNNGV. V lost 1 base, J lost 1 base, and 9 bases lay in between. This CDR3 contains 15 residues. The DNA for the CDR3 is TGTGCCAGCAGCTTAGGAGGGGGAGGCACAGATACGCAGTATTTT. Translation gives CASSLGGGGTDTQYF.

The J gene is TRBJ2-7, the V gene TRBV19; maybe TRBD2 (5 bases). The V and J ends lost 6 bases and 0 bases respectively, with 15 bases between them. The CDR3 runs to 15 residues. The germline V gene has CDR1 LNHDA and CDR2 SQIVND (reference sequence). Here the CDR3 reads CASRALAGHSYEQYF. Here the CDR3 DNA reads TGTGCCAGTAGGGCCCTGGCGGGCCACTCCTACGAGCAGTACTTC.

The chain carries TRBV5-4 and TRBJ2-3, with a weak D call TRBD1 (5 bases). The CDR3 spans 13 residues. The V gene's germline CDR1 is SGHNT and CDR2 YYREEE (reference sequence). V lost 4 bases and J 4 bases, leaving 10 bases between the germline ends. CDR3 sequence reads: CASSAVRADTQYF. The CDR3 region has the DNA TGTGCCAGCAGCGCAGTCAGGGCAGATACGCAGTATTTT.

The V and J genes are TRBV4-3 and TRBJ2-7; TRBD1 is a possible D gene (5 bases). The CDR3 spans 15 residues. Germline V gives CDR1 LGHNA, CDR2 YSLEER. The germline V and J ends were trimmed by 1 base and 6 bases, with 16 bases remaining between them. As DNA, the CDR3 is TGCGCCAGCAGCCAAGTTCAGGGTCGAGTAAGCGAGCAGTACTTC. As protein: CASSQVQGRVSEQYF.

The sample holds one count of this clone. J is TRBJ2-1 and V is TRBV18; D not resolved. The CDR3 covers 12 residues. The germline V gene has CDR1 KGHSH and CDR2 LQKENI. Trimming removed 1 base at V and 7 bases at J, with 5 bases between. The CDR3 sequence: CASSPQGNEQFF. The CDR3 bases are TGTGCCAGCTCACCACAGGGAAATGAGCAGTTCTTC.

This clone was observed a few times. The chain has TRBV11-3 and TRBJ2-7; tentatively, D is TRBD1 or TRBD2 (5 bases each). The V end was cut by 4 bases, the J end by 7 bases, with 11 bases between. Looked up from germline, CDR1 is SGHNT and CDR2 is YENEEA. The CDR3 runs 12 residues. CDR3 in DNA: TGTGCCAGCAGCTCCCCTTGGGGGGAGCAGTACTTC. Protein product: CASSSPWGEQYF. The whole variable domain, filled in from reference TRBV11-3 and TRBJ2-7, reads EAGVVQSPRYKIIEKKQPVAFWCNPISGHNTLYWYLQNLGQGPELLIRYENEEAVDDSQLPKDRFSAERLKGVDSTLKIQPAELGDSAVYLCASSSPWGEQYFGPGTRLTVT.

This chain connects TRBV7-7 to TRBJ2-3, with TRBD1 as a possible D gene (6 bases). This CDR3 has 21 residues. The germline V gene has CDR1 SSHAT and CDR2 FNYEAQ (reference sequence). Between the trimmed V and J ends, which lost 7 bases and 2 bases, there was a span of 34 bases. The CDR3 bases are TGTGCCAGCACCATCTCAGCTTATGGAAAGAGGGGGAAGGCGAACACAGATACGCAGTATTTT. It encodes CASTISAYGKRGKANTDTQYF.

The V gene is TRBV11-2, the J gene TRBJ2-5, with D perhaps TRBD1 (7 bases). The V gene's germline CDR1 is SGHAT and CDR2 FQNNGV. The CDR3 covers 14 residues. Trimming shortened V by 2 bases and J by 2 bases, and 9 bases separated the two germline ends. This CDR3 is CASSLSGGQETQYF. CDR3 bases: TGTGCCAGCAGCTTATCAGGGGGGCAAGAGACCCAGTACTTC.

This chain links TRBV11-2 with TRBJ1-3; TRBD1 agrees at 11 bases. From germline, CDR1 is SGHAT and CDR2 FQNNGV. This CDR3 spans 17 amino acids. With V trimmed by 5 bases and J by 2 bases, 8 bases remained unmatched. CDR3 DNA sequence: TGTGCCAGCAGCCCCCGGGACAGGGGGTTTACTGGAAACACCATATATTTT. Protein sequence: CASSPRDRGFTGNTIYF.

This clone showed up just once. This chain links TRBV6-5 with TRBJ1-2; 9 bases are a match to TRBD1. Losses at the gene ends were 5 bases for V and 8 bases for J; bases not matched to a gene: 3. The CDR3 is made up of 12 amino acids. Germline CDR1 MNHEY, CDR2 SVGAGI. The DNA of the CDR3 is TGTGCCAGCAGTAGGACAGGGGTGGGCTACACCTTC. Its translation: CASSRTGVGYTF.

The J gene is TRBJ1-3, the V gene TRBV5-1; a weak D match, TRBD1 (5 bases). The V end was cut by 4 bases, the J end by 0 bases, with 11 bases between. Germline CDR1 is SGHRS and CDR2 is YFSETQ. This CDR3 is built from 15 residues. This chain's CDR3 is CASSRGVSSGNTIYF. DNA of the CDR3: TGCGCCAGCAGCCGGGGGGTTAGCTCTGGAAACACCATATATTTT.

The chain has TRBV6-1 and TRBJ2-1, with D perhaps being TRBD1 or TRBD2 (6 bases each). The CDR3 has 15 residues. Germline lookup yields CDR1 MNHNS and CDR2 SASEGT. Deletions cut 6 bases from V and 10 bases from J, with 22 bases between. The CDR3 nucleotides are TGTGCCAGCAGCAACAGGGCTAGGGGACGGGGGGAGCAGTTCTTC. It is translated as CASSNRARGRGEQFF.

This rearrangement joins TRBV9 to TRBJ2-7; the match to TRBD2 covers 9 bases. CDR3 length: 16 amino acids. Germline CDR1 reads SGDLS; CDR2 reads YYNGEE. The ends lost 4 bases at V and 0 bases at J; junction bases unmatched: 8. The CDR3 DNA follows: TGTGCCAGCAGCCCAGGGGATAGCGGGAGCTCCTACGAGCAGTACTTC. As protein: CASSPGDSGSSYEQYF.

This sequence joins TRBV5-8 and TRBJ1-5, with 7 bases lining up with TRBD1. V was clipped by 6 bases and J by 3 bases; unmatched bases: 6. The CDR3 covers 14 residues. Per germline, CDR1 SGHTS and CDR2 YDEGEE. CDR3 sequence reads: CASTTTGNNQPQHF. The CDR3 DNA reads TGTGCCAGCACCACGACAGGGAACAATCAGCCCCAGCATTTT.

This chain connects TRBV7-9 to TRBJ1-2, with TRBD1 matching over 8 bases. Trimming removed 5 bases from V and 8 bases from J; junction bases left unmatched: 13. The CDR3 extends over 15 amino acids. The germline CDR1 and CDR2 sequences are SEHNR and FQNEAQ (reference sequence). This CDR3 is CASSPAYQGARGYTF. CDR3 in DNA: TGTGCCAGCAGCCCAGCCTACCAGGGGGCGAGGGGCTACACCTTC. The full variable domain, completed using reference TRBV7-9 and TRBJ1-2, is DTGVSQNPRHKITKRGQNVTFRCDPISEHNRLYWYRQTLGQGPEFLTYFQNEAQLEKSRLLSDRFSAERPKGSFSTLEIQRTEQGDSAMYLCASSPAYQGARGYTFGSGTRLTVV.

The CDR3 nucleotides are TGTGCCAGCAGCTGGGGCGGATCGACCTACGAGCAGTACTTC. This translates into CASSWGGSTYEQYF. This rearrangement joins TRBV7-2 to TRBJ2-7; D is possibly TRBD1 (5 bases). V lost 4 bases and J lost 2, with 12 bases in between. This CDR3 is built from 14 residues. The V gene's germline CDR1 is SGHTA and CDR2 FQGNSA. The entire variable domain, with the rest obtained from reference TRBV7-2 and TRBJ2-7, is as follows: GAGVSQSPSNKVTEKGKDVELRCDPISGHTALYWYRQSLGQGLEFLIYFQGNSAPDKSGLPSDRFSAERTGGSVSTLTIQRTQQEDSAVYLCASSWGGSTYEQYFGPGTRLTVT.

The chain is built from TRBV7-2 and TRBJ2-5; TRBD2 agrees at 8 bases. Germline V gene data show CDR1 as SGHTA and CDR2 as FQGNSA. The V segment lost 2 bases and the J segment 5 bases; nucleotides outside the gene matches: 4. The CDR3 has 14 residues. The CDR3 sequence is CASSLQAGAETQYF. In DNA form, the CDR3 reads TGTGCCAGCAGCTTACAAGCGGGGGCCGAGACCCAGTACTTC.

The chain joins TRBV19 to TRBJ1-3; 7 bases align to TRBD1. The V segment lost 8 bases and the J segment 0 bases; nucleotides outside the gene matches: 1. The length of the CDR3 is 13 residues. CDR1 and CDR2 from the germline V gene are LNHDA and SQIVND (reference sequence). The DNA for the CDR3 is TGTGCCAGTGGGGACAGCTCTGGAAACACCATATATTTT. Protein sequence: CASGDSSGNTIYF.

The CDR3, as DNA: TGTGCCAGCAGCTCGCGCCCCGGACCCACTGAAGCTTTCTTT. It codes for CASSSRPGPTEAFF. J is TRBJ1-1 and V is TRBV7-2; D unresolved. Germline V gene data show CDR1 as SGHTA and CDR2 as FQGNSA. This CDR3 comprises 14 residues. V dropped 4 bases and J dropped 4 bases, with 13 bases sitting between them.

J is TRBJ1-1 and V is TRBV30; D call uncertain. The CDR3 is 12 residues long. V lost 2 bases and J 3 bases, leaving 7 bases between the germline ends. Germline V gene lookup returns CDR1 GTSNPN and CDR2 SVGIG (reference sequence). The DNA of the CDR3 is TGTGCCTGGAGTCAAAGGGACACTGAAGCTTTCTTT. Amino acid sequence: CAWSQRDTEAFF.

The chain employs TRBV10-3 and TRBJ2-7; perhaps TRBD1 as D (5 bases). The V end was cut by 8 bases, the J end by 7 bases, with 15 bases between. CDR1 is ENHRY and CDR2 is SYGVKD in the germline V gene. The CDR3 loop spans 12 amino acids. The CDR3 nucleotides are TGTGCCATCGGGGCTGGTTTGCGGGAGCAGTACTTC. Translating it yields CAIGAGLREQYF.

The genes are TRBV19 and TRBJ2-3, with 9 positions matching TRBD1. The CDR3 is 14 amino acids. The V and J ends lost 7 bases and 2 bases, in that order; junction bases with no gene match: 4. Germline assignment: CDR1 LNHDA and CDR2 SQIVND (reference sequence). CDR3 residues: CASTDRGTTDTQYF. CDR3 nucleotides: TGTGCCAGTACCGACAGGGGGACCACAGATACGCAGTATTTT.

V and J are TRBV30 and TRBJ1-3; TRBD1 agrees at 9 bases. V lost 4 bases to trimming and J lost 3 bases; unmatched junction nucleotides: 4. The CDR3 totals 14 residues. CDR1 is GTSNPN and CDR2 is SVGIG in the germline V gene (reference sequence). CDR3 amino acids: CAWTRTGDGNTIYF. CDR3 DNA: TGTGCCTGGACCAGGACAGGGGATGGAAACACCATATATTTT.